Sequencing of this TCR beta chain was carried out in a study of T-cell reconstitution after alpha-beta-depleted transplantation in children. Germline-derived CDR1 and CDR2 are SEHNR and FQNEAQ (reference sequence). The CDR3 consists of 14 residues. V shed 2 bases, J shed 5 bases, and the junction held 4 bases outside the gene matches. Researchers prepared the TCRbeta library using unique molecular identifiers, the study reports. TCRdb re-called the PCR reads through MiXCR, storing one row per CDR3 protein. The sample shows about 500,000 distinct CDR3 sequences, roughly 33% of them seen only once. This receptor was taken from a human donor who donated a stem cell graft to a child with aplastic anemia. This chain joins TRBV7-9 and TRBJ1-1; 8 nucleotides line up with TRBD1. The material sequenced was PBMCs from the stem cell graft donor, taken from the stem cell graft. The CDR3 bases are TGTGCCAGCAGCTTAACCAGGGGGCCAACTGAAGCTTTCTTT. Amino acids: CASSLTRGPTEAFF. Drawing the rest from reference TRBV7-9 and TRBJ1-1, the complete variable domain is DTGVSQNPRHKITKRGQNVTFRCDPISEHNRLYWYRQTLGQGPEFLTYFQNEAQLEKSRLLSDRFSAERPKGSFSTLEIQRTEQGDSAMYLCASSLTRGPTEAFFGQGTRLTVV.